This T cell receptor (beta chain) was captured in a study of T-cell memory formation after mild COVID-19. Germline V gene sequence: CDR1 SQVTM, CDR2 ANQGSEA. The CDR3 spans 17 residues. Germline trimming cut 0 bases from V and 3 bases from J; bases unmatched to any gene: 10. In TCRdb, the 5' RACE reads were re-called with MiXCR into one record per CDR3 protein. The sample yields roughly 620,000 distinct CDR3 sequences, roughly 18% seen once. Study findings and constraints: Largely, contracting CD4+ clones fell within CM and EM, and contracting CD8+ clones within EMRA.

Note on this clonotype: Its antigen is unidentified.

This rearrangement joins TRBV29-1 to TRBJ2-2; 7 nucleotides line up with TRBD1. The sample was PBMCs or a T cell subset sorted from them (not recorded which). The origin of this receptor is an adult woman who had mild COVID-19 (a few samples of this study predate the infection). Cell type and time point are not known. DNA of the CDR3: TGCAGCGTTGAAGATCCACAGGGGACCGGTCACACCGGGGAGCTGTTTTTT. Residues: CSVEDPQGTGHTGELFF.